This TCR beta chain was retrieved from a study of blood T cell repertoires in COVID-19. Study-level information: There were acute and convalescent COVID-19 samples, and they came from the United States, Italy and Spain. Sources were T cells, B-cell-depleted T cells, or PBMCs; the material itself was cDNA or gDNA.

TCRdb's table, derived via immunoSEQ multiplex PCR, lists solely in-frame clones and lacks some. The sample has around 150,000 clones, almost 85% seen once. Trimming cost V 3 bases and J 5 bases, with 11 bases left between them. Germline-derived CDR1 and CDR2 are LNHDA and SQIVND (reference sequence). This CDR3 has 13 amino acids. This chain connects TRBV19 to TRBJ2-7, with D perhaps matching TRBD1 (6 bases). The receptor was derived from a woman aged 50 to 65 with acute COVID-19. Sequencing was done on a sample of PBMCs or T cells enriched from blood (not recorded which). CDR3 sequence (DNA): TGTGCCAGTAGTATCGAACAGGGCGACGAGCAGTACTTC. Its translation: CASSIEQGDEQYF.